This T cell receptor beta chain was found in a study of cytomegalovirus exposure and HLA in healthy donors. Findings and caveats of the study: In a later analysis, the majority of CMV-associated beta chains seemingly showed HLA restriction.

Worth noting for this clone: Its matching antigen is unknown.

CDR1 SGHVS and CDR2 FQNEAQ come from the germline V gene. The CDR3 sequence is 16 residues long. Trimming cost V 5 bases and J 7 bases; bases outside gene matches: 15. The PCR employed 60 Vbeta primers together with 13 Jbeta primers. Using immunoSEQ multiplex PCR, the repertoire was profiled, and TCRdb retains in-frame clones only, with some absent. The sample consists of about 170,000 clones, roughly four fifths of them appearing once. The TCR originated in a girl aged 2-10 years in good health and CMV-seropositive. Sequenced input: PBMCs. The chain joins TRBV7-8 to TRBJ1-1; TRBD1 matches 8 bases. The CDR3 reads CASSPGTGAAGNEAFF. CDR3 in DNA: TGTGCCAGCAGCCCCGGGACAGGCGCCGCGGGGAATGAAGCTTTCTTT.